The rows below give T cell receptor beta chains drawn from one sample of a study of cytomegalovirus exposure and HLA in healthy donors. Sequencing was performed with immunoSEQ multiplex PCR; in TCRdb, only in-frame clones are kept and a portion is missing. Of under 200,000 clones in the sample, roughly 90% were seen once. The sample was PBMCs. These receptors all stem from a young woman in good health and CMV-seropositive. Both conserved end residues are part of each CDR3. A D gene is named only where the DNA matches it firmly. Size is omitted from some rows. Given values are once, few, many or a class for expanded clones.

TRBJ2-3	.	.	TRBV4-1	TGCGCCAGCAGCCAAGTTCAGGTCCAAGATACGCAGTATTTT	CASSQVQVQDTQYF
TRBJ1-3	.	.	TRBV5-4	TGTGCCAGCAGCTTGGTCGGTGCGGGTAACTCTGGAAACACCATATATTTT	CASSLVGAGNSGNTIYF
TRBJ2-2	.	.	TRBV6-4	TGTGCCAGCAGTGAAACGAGGGACACCGGGGAGCTGTTTTTT	CASSETRDTGELFF
TRBJ2-7	.	.	TRBV28	TGTGCCAGCAGCCATTACGAGCAGTACTTC	CASSHYEQYF
TRBJ1-4	.	.	TRBV5-1	TGCGCCAGCAGTGGACTCAATGAAAAACTGTTTTTT	CASSGLNEKLFF
TRBJ2-3	TRBD1	.	TRBV11-3	TGTGCCAGCAGGCGAACCCGGGACAGGGCCACAGATACGCAGTATTTT	CASRRTRDRATDTQYF
TRBJ2-1	TRBD2	.	TRBV6-5	TGTGCCAGCAGTGTGGCCGGACTAGCTCAGAATGAGCAGTTCTTC	CASSVAGLAQNEQFF
TRBJ2-7	TRBD1	once	TRBV27	TGTGCCAGCAGTTTATCGGGACAGGCGGCCTACGAGCAGTACTTC	CASSLSGQAAYEQYF
TRBJ1-2	TRBD1	.	TRBV19	TGTGCCAGTAGTGGAAGGACAGGGAACTATGGCTACACCTTC	CASSGRTGNYGYTF
TRBJ2-5	.	.	TRBV28	TGTGCCAGCAGTTTAGGGGGGAGCGGAGAGACCCAGTACTTC	CASSLGGSGETQYF
TRBJ1-5	TRBD1	.	TRBV9	TGTGCCAGCACCTACCACCGGCGACAGGGGATAATGGGCAATCAGCCCCAGCATTTT	CASTYHRRQGIMGNQPQHF
TRBJ2-1	TRBD2	.	TRBV30	TGTGCCTGCGACCCCCGGGACTACTACAATGAGCAGTTCTTC	CACDPRDYYNEQFF
TRBJ2-3	.	.	TRBV9	TGTGCCAGCTCACAGACCCAAGGCACAGATACGCAGTATTTT	CASSQTQGTDTQYF
TRBJ2-2	TRBD2	.	TRBV28	TGTGCCACTGGGGCGGGGGACACCGGGGAGCTGTTTTTT	CATGAGDTGELFF
TRBJ1-1	.	.	TRBV19	TGTGCCAGTAGTCGACCCGCCCGCGGGGCTGAAGCTTTCTTT	CASSRPARGAEAFF
TRBJ1-5	.	.	TRBV29-1	TGCAGCGTTGAAGATCCCAGGGGGCCCCAGCATTTT	CSVEDPRGPQHF
TRBJ2-1	TRBD2	.	TRBV9	TGTGCCAGCAGCGTAAGCGGGAGGGCCATGTACAATGAGCAGTTCTTC	CASSVSGRAMYNEQFF
TRBJ1-5	TRBD1	.	TRBV27	TGTGCCAGCAGTCCCCAAAATGGACAGGGGGATCAGCCCCAGCATTTT	CASSPQNGQGDQPQHF